The TCR beta chain under discussion was sequenced for a study of T cells in localized non-small cell lung cancer. As regards this clone: The antigen remains unidentified.

Clones were read by immunoSEQ multiplex PCR, and TCRdb kept only the in-frame ones, dropping some. The sample lists around 24,000 clones; approximately 84% were seen once. The CDR3 sequence is 15 residues long. Germline loops: CDR1 SQVTM, CDR2 ANQGSEA. With 6 bases removed from V and 4 bases from J, the gap between germline ends came to 18 bases. Findings and caveats of the study: Median detection of top 100 tumor clones in adjacent lung was around 59 clones. Clonality of T cells reached its maximum in uninvolved adjacent lung, surpassing tumor. A raised T cell density in blood coincided with lengthier overall survival. Heterogeneity is still possible, as just one tumor region was sequenced.

Sequencing was performed on peripheral blood, taken before any cancer treatment. The chain links TRBV29-1 to TRBJ1-4; D ambiguous. The TCR comes from a male donor aged 60 or over with stage I squamous cell lung carcinoma. In DNA form, the CDR3 reads TGCAGCGTATCCCGAGACCCACATAATAATGAAAAACTGTTTTTT. This codes for CSVSRDPHNNEKLFF.